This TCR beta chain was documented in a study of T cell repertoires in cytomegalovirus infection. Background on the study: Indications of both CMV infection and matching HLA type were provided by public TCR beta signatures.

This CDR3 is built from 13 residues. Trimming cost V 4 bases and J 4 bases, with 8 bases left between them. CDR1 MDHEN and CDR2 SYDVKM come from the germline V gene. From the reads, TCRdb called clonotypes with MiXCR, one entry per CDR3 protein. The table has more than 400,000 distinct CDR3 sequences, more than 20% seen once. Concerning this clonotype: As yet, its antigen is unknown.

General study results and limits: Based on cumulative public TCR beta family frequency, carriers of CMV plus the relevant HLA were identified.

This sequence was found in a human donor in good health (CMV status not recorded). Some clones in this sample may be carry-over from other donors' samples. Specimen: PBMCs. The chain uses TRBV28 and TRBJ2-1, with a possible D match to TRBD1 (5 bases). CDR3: CASSSRTYNEQFF. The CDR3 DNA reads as TGTGCCAGCAGTTCTCGGACATACAATGAGCAGTTCTTC.